This TCR beta chain was retrieved from a study of T cells in women clearing cervical HPV infection. Study-level information: HLA type stays a possible confounder, typing being limited.

Profiling relied on immunoSEQ multiplex PCR, and the TCRdb table lists in-frame clones only, not all of them. Seen in this sample are roughly 40,000 clones; the ten most common clones hold roughly 6%. The CDR3 runs to 12 residues. V lost 4 bases and J 2 bases, leaving 4 bases between the germline ends. Germline assignment: CDR1 SEHNR and CDR2 FQNEAQ (reference sequence). With respect to this clone: Its specificity is not known. The observed sequence ends 3 residues before the CDR3 terminus, with the missing tail filled in from the germline J gene.

Each participant carried one incident cervical HPV16 infection only. Study-wide points: Unknown T-cell numbers per sample may underlie the richness differences.

Sample: blood buffy coat. The clonotype comes from a woman between 18 and 70 years old with a cervical HPV16 infection that either progressed to CIN3+ or cleared (not recorded which). The gene calls are TRBV7-9 and TRBJ2-3, with D unclear. The CDR3 region is CASSSNTDTQYF. The DNA read from the CDR3 is TGTGCCAGCAGCTCAAACACAGATACG.